What follows are 21 T cell receptor beta chains derived from one specimen sequenced in a study of T cell changes during pregnancy in multiple sclerosis. Sequencing used immunoSEQ multiplex PCR; TCRdb keeps in-frame clones, though not all of them. The sample comprises about 79,000 clones, just over 90% of which are singletons, and around 0.5% rests with the top ten. The specimen comprised CD4+ T cells from peripheral blood mononuclear cells, sampled in the second trimester of pregnancy. These receptors were taken from a female donor with multiple sclerosis, enrolled in a pregnancy study.

The chain recombines TRBV7-3 with TRBJ2-2; TRBD2 is a possible D gene (6 bases). CDR3 size: 14 residues. V lost 7 bases and J 6 bases, leaving 15 bases between the germline ends. From germline, CDR1 is SGHTA and CDR2 FQGTGA. The CDR3 region has the DNA TGTGCCAGCACTCAAACTTCGGGGGCCGGGGAGCTGTTTTTT. As protein: CASTQTSGAGELFF.

The chain links TRBV19 to TRBJ1-6; the match to TRBD1 covers 10 bases. This CDR3 is 15 amino acids long. Trimming took 9 bases from V and 7 from J; bases not matched to a gene: 9. In germline, CDR1 is LNHDA, CDR2 SQIVND (reference sequence). The CDR3: CASQAGTGANSPLHF. The CDR3 DNA reads TGTGCCAGCCAGGCCGGGACAGGGGCAAATTCACCCCTCCACTTT.

The chain couples TRBV6-1 to TRBJ2-5; no clear D gene. In germline, CDR1 is MNHNS, CDR2 SASEGT. Trimming pared 5 bases from V and 1 base from J, leaving 11 bases between. The CDR3 is made up of 14 amino acids. For the CDR3, the DNA is TGTGCCAGCAGTCTGGCAGTCTTCCAAGAGACCCAGTACTTC. The encoded protein is CASSLAVFQETQYF.

This chain joins TRBV19 and TRBJ1-3; D uncertain. Germline-derived CDR1 and CDR2 are LNHDA and SQIVND (reference sequence). V gave up 5 bases and J gave up 4 bases, with 21 bases separating them. The length of the CDR3 is 17 residues. The CDR3 DNA is TGTGCCAGTAGTTTGTACAGCGATCCCGGCGGGGGAAACACCATATATTTT. Amino acids: CASSLYSDPGGGNTIYF.

The genes are TRBV10-3 and TRBJ2-7, with a possible D match to TRBD1 (5 bases). Trimming cost V 3 bases and J 0 bases, with 9 bases left between them. The CDR3 is made up of 14 amino acids. Germline V gives CDR1 ENHRY, CDR2 SYGVKD. CDR3 sequence: CAISERGPSYEQYF. Written as DNA, the CDR3 is TGTGCCATCAGTGAAAGGGGCCCCTCCTACGAGCAGTACTTC.

In this sample, this clone turned up once. The V gene is TRBV11-1, the J gene TRBJ1-1, with no clear D. The CDR3 is made up of 13 amino acids. CDR1 is SGHAT, CDR2 FQDESV, per germline (reference sequence). Trimming left V 0 bases short and J 1 base short, with 3 bases between. CDR3 nucleotides: TGTGCCAGCAGCTTAGCTCGGAACACTGAAGCTTTCTTT. Its translation: CASSLARNTEAFF. Full variable domain (outside the CDR3, taken from reference TRBV11-1 and TRBJ1-1): EAEVAQSPRYKITEKSQAVAFWCDPISGHATLYWYRQILGQGPELLVQFQDESVVDDSQLPKDRFSAERLKGVDSTLKIQPAELGDSAMYLCASSLARNTEAFFGQGTRLTVV.

The chain couples TRBV29-1 to TRBJ2-1; 9 nucleotides match TRBD2. The CDR3 length is 15 residues. The germline CDR1 and CDR2 sequences are SQVTM and ANQGSEA. The junction had 13 bases not matched to a gene; V was cut back by 6 bases and J by 7 bases. The CDR3 loop reads CSVADSGRVPNEQFF. CDR3 in DNA: TGCAGCGTGGCAGATAGCGGGAGAGTCCCAAATGAGCAGTTCTTC.

This chain uses TRBV29-1 with TRBJ2-3; 12 bases map to TRBD2. V shed 8 bases, J shed 2 bases, and the junction held 2 bases outside the gene matches. The CDR3 is 13 residues long. Germline V gene data show CDR1 as SQVTM and CDR2 as ANQGSEA. Here the CDR3 reads CSTSGRYTDTQYF. The CDR3 DNA reads as TGCAGCACTAGCGGGAGGTACACAGATACGCAGTATTTT.

V is TRBV27 and J is TRBJ1-1; the D gene is possibly TRBD1 (5 bases). V lost 5 bases to trimming and J lost 4 bases, with 14 bases between them. The germline CDR1 and CDR2 sequences are MNHEY and SMNVEV (reference sequence). The CDR3 extends over 14 amino acids. CDR3 in amino acids: CASSRKGLGTEAFF. Written as DNA, the CDR3 is TGTGCCAGCAGTAGGAAGGGGCTCGGCACTGAAGCTTTCTTT.

This chain joins TRBV9 and TRBJ2-2; 14 bases line up with TRBD2. V lost 2 bases and J lost 0; bases outside the gene matches: 12. Germline CDR1 is SGDLS and CDR2 is YYNGEE. The CDR3 runs to 21 residues. CDR3 amino acids: CASSVTPGLAGVWSNTGELFF. For the CDR3, the DNA is TGTGCCAGCAGCGTGACTCCGGGACTAGCGGGAGTCTGGTCGAACACCGGGGAGCTGTTTTTT.

The chain is built from TRBV10-1 and TRBJ2-3; 13 bases align to TRBD2. With V trimmed by 5 bases and J by 4 bases, 6 bases remained unmatched. CDR3 length equals 16 residues. Germline CDR1 reads WNHNN; CDR2 reads SYGVQD (reference sequence). CDR3 nucleotide sequence: TGCGCCAGCAGTCCGAAACTAGCGGGAGGGCCAGATACGCAGTATTTT. Translation: CASSPKLAGGPDTQYF.

The V gene is TRBV2, the J gene TRBJ2-7; no firm D call. CDR3 length: 14 residues. Trimming left V 6 bases short and J 3 bases short, with 15 bases between. Germline lookup yields CDR1 SNHLY and CDR2 FYNNEI. CDR3: CASRKEAQIYEQYF. DNA for the CDR3: TGTGCCAGCAGGAAAGAGGCTCAGATCTACGAGCAGTACTTC.

The chain employs TRBV30 and TRBJ1-2; D ambiguous. The CDR3 consists of 12 residues. Between the trimmed V and J ends, which lost 0 bases and 7 bases, there was a span of 9 bases. CDR1 is GTSNPN, CDR2 SVGIG, per germline (reference sequence). CDR3 in amino acids: CAWSVRMGGYTF. For the CDR3, the DNA is TGTGCCTGGAGTGTCAGGATGGGTGGCTACACCTTC. The full variable domain, with the rest looked up from reference TRBV30 and TRBJ1-2, is SQTIHQWPATLVQPVGSPLSLECTVEGTSNPNLYWYRQAAGRGLQLLFYSVGIGQISSEVPQNLSASRPQDRQFILSSKKLLLSDSGFYLCAWSVRMGGYTFGSGTRLTVV.

V gene TRBV11-2 combines with J gene TRBJ2-3; 11 positions agree with TRBD2. J lost 0 bases, V lost 5 bases, and 7 bases had no gene match. CDR1 SGHAT and CDR2 FQNNGV come from the germline V gene. The CDR3 is 17 amino acids. This CDR3 is CASSGGLAVTSTDTQYF. CDR3 coding DNA: TGTGCCAGCAGCGGGGGACTAGCGGTAACTAGCACAGATACGCAGTATTTT. Complete variable domain (other parts from reference TRBV11-2 and TRBJ2-3): EAGVAQSPRYKIIEKRQSVAFWCNPISGHATLYWYQQILGQGPKLLIQFQNNGVVDDSQLPKDRFSAERLKGVDSTLKIQPAKLEDSAVYLCASSGGLAVTSTDTQYFGPGTRLTVL.

The chain couples TRBV29-1 to TRBJ1-2, with D possibly matching TRBD1 (6 bases). Looked up from germline, CDR1 is SQVTM and CDR2 is ANQGSEA. Deletions cut 7 bases from V and 6 bases from J, with 12 bases between. The CDR3 totals 11 residues. This chain's CDR3 is CSAITGNGYTF. CDR3 bases: TGCAGCGCCATAACAGGGAATGGCTACACCTTC.

The chain combines TRBV5-4 with TRBJ1-5; D gene uncertain. The CDR3 is 13 residues long. CDR1 and CDR2 from the germline V gene are SGHNT and YYREEE (reference sequence). V was clipped by 2 bases and J by 6 bases, with 9 bases between them. CDR3 amino acids: CASSFGSGQPQHF. CDR3 nucleotides: TGTGCCAGCAGCTTTGGGAGTGGTCAGCCCCAGCATTTT.

The chain carries TRBV11-2 and TRBJ2-1, with TRBD2 matching over 13 bases. Trimming took 4 bases from V and 8 from J; bases not matched to a gene: 11. CDR3 length: 17 residues. Germline V CDR1 and CDR2: SGHAT, FQNNGV. This CDR3 reads CASSSLLAGGRIDEQFF. The CDR3 region has the DNA TGTGCCAGCAGCTCGTTACTAGCGGGAGGGCGTATCGATGAGCAGTTCTTC.

This chain joins TRBV5-4 and TRBJ2-7, with TRBD2 identical over 10 bases. This CDR3 is built from 16 residues. Trimming at V came to 7 bases and at J to 3 bases, leaving 13 bases not matched to a gene. CDR1 SGHNT and CDR2 YYREEE come from the germline V gene (reference sequence). The DNA for the CDR3 is TGTGCCAGCCAAGAAACTAGCGGGACAAACCTCTACGAGCAGTACTTC. Translating gives CASQETSGTNLYEQYF.

This sequence joins TRBV7-9 and TRBJ2-2; tentative D call: TRBD1 (6 bases). Trimming stripped 3 bases from V and 6 bases from J, with 14 bases between. Germline loops: CDR1 SEHNR, CDR2 FQNEAQ (reference sequence). The CDR3 length is 15 residues. Here the CDR3 reads CASSFLGAGAGELFF. The DNA of the CDR3 is TGTGCCAGCAGCTTTTTGGGGGCAGGCGCCGGGGAGCTGTTTTTT.

The V and J genes are TRBV7-2 and TRBJ1-6; D is perhaps TRBD1 (5 bases). Trimming took 5 bases from V and 7 from J, leaving 18 bases between them. Germline V gene data show CDR1 as SGHTA and CDR2 as FQGNSA. The CDR3 is 16 residues long. Written as DNA, the CDR3 is TGTGCCAGCAGCGGCCGGGAACGGGGGTGGAATTCACCCCTCCACTTT. This encodes CASSGRERGWNSPLHF.

The chain combines TRBV5-6 with TRBJ1-2; TRBD1 matches 10 bases. V lost 4 bases to trimming and J lost 7 bases; unmatched junction nucleotides: 16. Germline CDR1 is SGHDT and CDR2 is YYEEEE. There are 17 residues in the CDR3. The CDR3 sequence is CASSPIPGQGTHGGYTF. The CDR3 DNA reads as TGTGCCAGCAGCCCAATCCCGGGACAGGGGACGCACGGTGGCTACACCTTC.